The 27 T cell receptor beta chains in this list originate from one sample, sequenced in a study of cytotoxic CD8 clonotypes in ibrutinib-treated CLL. Sequenced by immunoSEQ multiplex PCR; TCRdb stores in-frame clones only, minus some. The sample yields about 330,000 clones, about 61% seen once. Material: PBMCs, obtained after 36 months of ibrutinib treatment. The source of these receptors is a human donor with chronic lymphocytic leukemia.

This clone was seen a few times. The chain is built from TRBV5-6 and TRBJ2-2; D is undetermined. Trimming shortened V by 4 bases and J by 3 bases, and 4 bases separated the two germline ends. There are 12 residues in the CDR3. In germline, CDR1 is SGHDT, CDR2 YYEEEE. CDR3 loop: CASSEYTGELFF. In DNA, the CDR3 is TGTGCCAGCAGCGAATACACCGGGGAGCTGTTTTTT.

The chain couples TRBV9 to TRBJ2-7; either TRBD1 or TRBD2 may supply D (5 bases each). CDR1 is SGDLS and CDR2 is YYNGEE in the germline V gene. Trimming shortened V by 3 bases and J by 2 bases, and 12 bases separated the two germline ends. The length of the CDR3 is 14 residues. The CDR3 DNA reads TGTGCCAGCAGCGCCCGGGACGGAGCCTACGAGCAGTACTTC. It is translated as CASSARDGAYEQYF. Supplemented by reference TRBV9 and TRBJ2-7, the full variable domain reads DSGVTQTPKHLITATGQRVTLRCSPRSGDLSVYWYQQSLDQGLQFLIQYYNGEERAKGNILERFSAQQFPDLHSELNLSSLELGDSALYFCASSARDGAYEQYFGPGTRLTVT.

The chain combines TRBV18 with TRBJ2-1, with 9 bases matching TRBD2. Per germline, CDR1 KGHSH and CDR2 LQKENI. J was trimmed by 0 bases and V by 3 bases; bases with no gene match: 6. This CDR3 is built from 17 residues. The CDR3 loop reads CASSPPSGMSSYNEQFF. The CDR3 DNA reads as TGTGCCAGCTCACCTCCTAGCGGGATGAGCTCCTACAATGAGCAGTTCTTC.

In this sample, this clone turned up once. The chain joins TRBV6-4 to TRBJ2-3; D is unclear. This CDR3 has 14 residues. Germline V lookup: CDR1 MRHNA, CDR2 SNTAGT. Deletions cut 0 bases from V and 0 bases from J, with 4 bases between. CDR3 sequence reads: CASSDSRSTDTQYF. CDR3 DNA sequence: TGTGCCAGCAGTGACTCGCGGAGCACAGATACGCAGTATTTT.

V usage is TRBV2 and J usage is TRBJ2-7; 10 bases are shared with TRBD1. This CDR3 is 13 amino acids long. Per the germline V gene, CDR1 is SNHLY and CDR2 is FYNNEI. V lost 5 bases to trimming and J lost 5 bases; unmatched junction nucleotides: 3. The CDR3 DNA follows: TGTGCCAGCAGTTGGGACAGGGGAGACGAGCAGTACTTC. Translating it yields CASSWDRGDEQYF.

This clone was detected a few times. CDR3 coding DNA: TGCAGCGTTGTTCCCGCCGTCGGGGCCACAGATACGCAGTATTTT. The encoded protein is CSVVPAVGATDTQYF. J is TRBJ2-3 and V is TRBV29-1; either TRBD1 or TRBD2 may fit D (5 bases each). Germline V lookup: CDR1 SQVTM, CDR2 ANQGSEA. V was cut by 4 bases and J by 2 bases, with 16 bases left in between. The CDR3 is 15 amino acids.

The J gene is TRBJ2-5, the V gene TRBV15, with D unclear. V was cut by 0 bases and J by 0 bases, with 11 bases left in between. CDR3 length: 16 amino acids. Germline CDR1 LNHNV, CDR2 YYDKDF (reference sequence). In nucleotides, the CDR3 is TGTGCCACCAGCAGAGATCTGACCTCGTACCAAGAGACCCAGTACTTC. This encodes CATSRDLTSYQETQYF.

This clone came up a few times. CDR3 DNA sequence: TGTGCCAGCAGTGAAGTGGAGGGTATCTATGGCTACACCTTC. Translating it yields CASSEVEGIYGYTF. The V call is TRBV2, the J call TRBJ1-2; no definite D call. CDR1 is SNHLY, CDR2 FYNNEI, per germline. The CDR3 consists of 14 residues. V was pared by 1 base and J by 4 bases, with 10 bases between.

The J gene is TRBJ2-4, the V gene TRBV27, with a tentative D call TRBD2 (7 bases). Per the germline V gene, CDR1 is MNHEY and CDR2 is SMNVEV (reference sequence). The ends were cut back, 5 bases at V and 7 bases at J, with 12 bases in the middle. The CDR3 extends over 13 amino acids. CDR3 nucleotide sequence: TGTGCCAGCAGTCTTCGGGGGGCTAACATTCAGTACTTC. Amino acid sequence: CASSLRGANIQYF.

This chain connects TRBV6-5 to TRBJ2-1; TRBD2 aligns across 11 bases. Germline CDR1 and CDR2: MNHEY and SVGAGI. Trimming cost V 2 bases and J 7 bases; bases outside gene matches: 7. This CDR3 contains 16 residues. The CDR3 reads CASSYVLSGGANEQFF. CDR3 DNA sequence: TGTGCCAGCAGTTACGTCCTTAGCGGGGGGGCGAATGAGCAGTTCTTC.

The chain carries TRBV7-8 and TRBJ2-1, with D perhaps matching TRBD2 (6 bases). V lost 5 bases to trimming and J lost 9 bases, with 17 bases between them. The CDR3 loop spans 14 amino acids. Germline CDR1 SGHVS, CDR2 FQNEAQ. CDR3 coding DNA: TGTGCCAGCAGCCGCGGCGGGGAGGTCGTTGAGCAGTTCTTC. This codes for CASSRGGEVVEQFF.

J is TRBJ2-3 and V is TRBV12-5; 10 nucleotides match TRBD2. There are 15 residues in the CDR3. Trimming took 6 bases from V and 5 from J; bases not matched to a gene: 8. The germline V gene has CDR1 LGHNT and CDR2 FRNRAP. The CDR3 here is CASGSSGGAGDTQYF. In DNA form, the CDR3 reads TGTGCTAGTGGATCAAGCGGGGGGGCCGGAGATACGCAGTATTTT.

The chain carries TRBV29-1 and TRBJ2-1; 9 nucleotides line up with TRBD1. V lost 3 bases, J lost 4 bases, and 4 bases stayed unmatched. The germline V gene encodes CDR1 SQVTM and CDR2 ANQGSEA. CDR3 length equals 14 residues. The CDR3 loop reads CSVEDRGAYNEQFF. For the CDR3, the DNA is TGCAGCGTTGAGGACAGGGGCGCATACAATGAGCAGTTCTTC.

This chain joins TRBV5-1 and TRBJ2-3; D not resolved. The germline CDR1 and CDR2 sequences are SGHRS and YFSETQ. The CDR3 loop spans 16 amino acids. V lost 5 bases to trimming and J lost 3 bases, with 19 bases between them. The CDR3 sequence: CASRPAIEPITDTQYF. CDR3 DNA sequence: TGCGCCAGCAGGCCGGCAATAGAGCCCATTACAGATACGCAGTATTTT.

The chain uses TRBV28 and TRBJ2-3, with 13 nucleotides matching TRBD2. Trimming at V came to 6 bases and at J to 2 bases, leaving 2 bases not matched to a gene. Germline-derived CDR1 and CDR2 are MDHEN and SYDVKM. This CDR3 region has 15 residues. The CDR3 sequence: CASRLAGGPTDTQYF. DNA for the CDR3: TGTGCCAGCAGACTAGCGGGAGGGCCCACAGATACGCAGTATTTT.

The chain employs TRBV7-9 and TRBJ2-3; 10 bases agree with TRBD2. With V trimmed by 2 bases and J by 2 bases, 10 bases remained unmatched. CDR3 size: 18 residues. Germline lookup yields CDR1 SEHNR and CDR2 FQNEAQ (reference sequence). The CDR3 sequence: CASSLSHSGRSDTDTQYF. In DNA form, the CDR3 reads TGTGCCAGCAGCTTAAGCCATAGCGGGAGGTCGGACACAGATACGCAGTATTTT.

The chain has TRBV6-1 and TRBJ1-5, with D possibly TRBD1 on 5 matching bases. The CDR3 totals 14 residues. Germline V lookup: CDR1 MNHNS, CDR2 SASEGT. V was trimmed by 1 base and J by 5 bases, leaving 9 bases between them. The CDR3 DNA is TGTGCCAGCAGTGAAGTGGGACGGGATCAGCCCCAGCATTTT. Amino acids: CASSEVGRDQPQHF.

This clone has more than one count but fewer than ten. CDR3 sequence: CASTLQFTGELFF. The CDR3 region has the DNA TGTGCCAGCACCCTTCAGTTTACCGGGGAGCTGTTTTTT. This chain links TRBV28 with TRBJ2-2, with D unclear. V shed 7 bases and J shed 5 bases, with 11 bases lying between them. Germline assignment: CDR1 MDHEN and CDR2 SYDVKM. The CDR3 runs 13 residues.

This sequence joins TRBV28 and TRBJ2-3, with D hard to call. Trimming removed 10 bases from V and 5 bases from J, with 19 bases in between. Germline V lookup: CDR1 MDHEN, CDR2 SYDVKM. The CDR3 spans 14 residues. The CDR3 coding sequence is TGTGCCACCCGAACCGACAACAACCGAGATACGCAGTATTTT. Translation gives CATRTDNNRDTQYF. The entire variable domain, with the rest obtained from reference TRBV28 and TRBJ2-3, is as follows: DVKVTQSSRYLVKRTGEKVFLECVQDMDHENMFWYRQDPGLGLRLIYFSYDVKMKEKGDIPEGYSVSREKKERFSLILESASTNQTSMYLCATRTDNNRDTQYFGPGTRLTVL.

CDR3: CASSLAGQGVLQPQHF. The CDR3 DNA follows: TGTGCCAGCAGCTTAGCTGGACAGGGCGTACTTCAGCCCCAGCATTTT. J is TRBJ1-5 and V is TRBV7-2; 8 bases are a match to TRBD1. After removal of 0 bases from V and 6 bases from J, the junction contained 7 bases not matched to a gene. Germline CDR1 and CDR2: SGHTA and FQGNSA. This CDR3 region has 16 residues.

This chain joins TRBV14 and TRBJ1-1; weak D call: TRBD1 (5 bases). This CDR3 is 17 amino acids long. CDR1 is SGHDN and CDR2 is FVKESK in the germline V gene. The V end lost 1 base, the J end lost 0 bases, and 15 bases lay between the germline ends. The CDR3 loop reads CASSQAGRSRLNTEAFF. Written as DNA, the CDR3 is TGTGCCAGCAGCCAAGCGGGGCGGTCACGCTTGAACACTGAAGCTTTCTTT.

The chain recombines TRBV2 with TRBJ2-3, with TRBD1 matching over 8 bases. The ends lost 4 bases at V and 2 bases at J; junction bases unmatched: 5. This CDR3 is 15 amino acids long. The V gene's germline CDR1 is SNHLY and CDR2 FYNNEI. CDR3 DNA sequence: TGTGCCAGCAGTGCAGACAGGGGCCCCACAGATACGCAGTATTTT. Translating it yields CASSADRGPTDTQYF. The entire variable domain, with the rest obtained from reference TRBV2 and TRBJ2-3, is as follows: EPEVTQTPSHQVTQMGQEVILRCVPISNHLYFYWYRQILGQKVEFLVSFYNNEISEKSEIFDDQFSVERPDGSNFTLKIRSTKLEDSAMYFCASSADRGPTDTQYFGPGTRLTVL.

The rearrangement links TRBV7-9 to TRBJ2-2; a possible D gene is TRBD1 (5 bases). This CDR3 is 14 amino acids long. The V gene lost 0 bases and the J gene lost 4 bases, with 6 bases spanning the gap. The V gene's germline CDR1 is SEHNR and CDR2 FQNEAQ (reference sequence). CDR3 nucleotide sequence: TGTGCCAGCAGCTTAGCGCAGGGCACCGGGGAGCTGTTTTTT. The encoded protein is CASSLAQGTGELFF. The full variable domain, completed using reference TRBV7-9 and TRBJ2-2, is DTGVSQNPRHKITKRGQNVTFRCDPISEHNRLYWYRQTLGQGPEFLTYFQNEAQLEKSRLLSDRFSAERPKGSFSTLEIQRTEQGDSAMYLCASSLAQGTGELFFGEGSRLTVL.

This clone was detected a few times. Other DNA sequences in the sample encode the same CDR3. This chain links TRBV11-2 with TRBJ2-7, with no clear D. The CDR3 is made up of 10 amino acids. V was cut by 5 bases and J by 4 bases, with 3 bases left in between. Germline CDR1 is SGHAT and CDR2 is FQNNGV. CDR3 amino acids: CASSGYEQYF. CDR3 in DNA: TGTGCCAGCAGCGGATACGAGCAGTACTTC.

This clone was recorded only once. The chain uses TRBV9 and TRBJ2-3; 7 nucleotides line up with TRBD2. The CDR3 length is 16 residues. J lost 2 bases, V lost 4 bases, and 10 bases had no gene match. In germline, CDR1 is SGDLS, CDR2 YYNGEE. The CDR3 reads CASSRGGLADTDTQYF. The CDR3 DNA follows: TGTGCCAGCAGCAGGGGCGGGCTAGCGGACACAGATACGCAGTATTTT.

This chain links TRBV7-6 with TRBJ1-1, with 7 bases lining up with TRBD1. The CDR3 runs 14 residues. Trimming cost V 5 bases and J 0 bases; bases outside gene matches: 3. In germline, CDR1 is SGHVS, CDR2 FNYEAQ. CDR3: CASSAGQLNTEAFF. Written as DNA, the CDR3 is TGTGCCAGCAGCGCGGGACAGCTGAACACTGAAGCTTTCTTT.

This clone was counted between two and nine times. The chain uses TRBV7-9 and TRBJ2-2; D is unresolved. Trimming pared 4 bases from V and 6 bases from J, leaving 9 bases between. Germline V gene data show CDR1 as SEHNR and CDR2 as FQNEAQ (reference sequence). The CDR3 is made up of 13 amino acids. CDR3 nucleotide sequence: TGTGCCAGCAGCTCCCCCGCGGCCGGGGAGCTGTTTTTT. This gives the protein CASSSPAAGELFF.